A single T cell receptor (beta chain) is shown here with its context. This clone was picked up a small number of times. Which antigen it targets is not known. It has no much larger one-base neighbor in the sample; base qualities were not kept. The CDR3 numbers 16 residues from cysteine through phenylalanine. The sequence is cut down to CDR3 DNA, 48 bases in frame from base 1. Between the V and J ends, shortened by 2 bases and 2 bases respectively, the junction contains 13 bases. From a lookup of the germline V gene (reference sequence), CDR1 and CDR2 are LNHDA and SQIVND. This record belongs to a study of blood T cell repertoires in COVID-19 (dated by TCRdb to the early 2020s). About the full investigation: Samples covering the acute and convalescent phases of COVID-19 were provided by collaborators in the United States, Italy and Spain. The prospective study material was composed of cDNA or gDNA derived from T cells, B-cell-depleted T cells, or PBMCs. Deeply sampled blood TCRbeta repertoires from subjects exposed to, actively infected with, or recovered from COVID-19 were included in the dataset. The repertoires were released in a freely available public database meant as a resource for research on the immune response to SARS-CoV-2. The samples were drawn from the first 160 participants of the ongoing ImmuneRACE study and from 950 to 1,500 subjects provided by 6 global collaborators. Nearly every sample came with metadata listing a de-identified subject ID, COVID-19 status, age in years and sex. Where available, HLA class I and class II types were obtained from metadata supplied by the sample provider rather than from assay-based typing.

TCRbeta CDR3 regions were amplified from genomic DNA by means of the immunoSEQ Assay, a bias-controlled multiplex PCR. The authors' pipeline ran thus. The number of nucleated cells in each sample was estimated from the amplification of reference gene primers within the assay. To quantify the absolute abundance of each unique TCRbeta CDR3 rearrangement, sequence reads were collapsed and filtered. For each sample, productive Simpson clonality was calculated as the square root of Simpson's diversity index over productive rearrangements. The source is immuneACCESS, and TCRdb retained only in-frame sequences with V and J called. Part of the clones is not carried over; for the studies checked, unresolved V genes explain less than half of this, and the remainder is unexplained. The V and J calls and clone size come from that table; D and trimming were worked out from the DNA. The sample table records approximately 77,000 clones; about 82% of these occur just once. More than 15% of the sample rests with the top ten.

Each collaborating institution followed its own protocols to collect whole blood in K2EDTA tubes. For TCRbeta analysis, collaborator samples were shipped as frozen whole blood, as isolated PBMCs, or as DNA extracted from either sample type. Summary of the overall study and its limitations: Clinical and demographic metadata were provided uncurated, with the amount varying by source and participant.

The rearranged segments are TRBV19 and TRBJ1-5; TRBD1 is a possible D gene, resting on 5 matching bases. The sequence derives from a woman aged 55-75 years with acute or convalescent COVID-19. Sequenced material: peripheral blood. The DNA is TGTGCCAGTAGTATAATGGGTGACAGCCGCAATCAGCCCCAGCATTTT. It encodes CASSIMGDSRNQPQHF.